These 5 T cell receptor beta chains share one sample of origin, sequenced in a study of beta chain features in type 1 diabetes. Study conclusions and caveats: In every one of the four CD4+ subsets, TCRB CDR3s were moderately but significantly shorter in Type 1 diabetes patients.

The authors reverse transcribed all of the isolated RNA, so sequencing captured expressed TCRB transcripts. Here immunoSEQ multiplex PCR was the method, and the copy in TCRdb shows in-frame clones only, minus some. Of around 310,000 clones in the sample, roughly 14% were seen once. No antigen is known for these receptors. The sample comprised naive CD4+ T cells from blood. These receptors all stem from a woman between 18 and 30 years old with type 1 diabetes.

This clone was picked up a small number of times. The chain carries TRBV7-2 and TRBJ2-3, with D perhaps matching TRBD2 (5 bases). This CDR3 region has 14 residues. The germline CDR1 and CDR2 sequences are SGHTA and FQGNSA. The V gene lost 4 bases and the J gene lost 5 bases, with 13 bases spanning the gap. CDR3 coding DNA: TGTGCCAGCAGCTGGTTAGAGGGCGTAGATACGCAGTATTTT. It is translated as CASSWLEGVDTQYF.

In this sample, this clone turned up a few times. The J gene is TRBJ1-5, the V gene TRBV4-1, with TRBD1 identical over 10 bases. This CDR3 region has 14 residues. With V trimmed by 1 base and J by 6 bases, 0 bases remained unmatched. Germline-derived CDR1 and CDR2 are MGHRA and YSYEKL. CDR3 coding DNA: TGCGCCAGCAGCCAAGGGACAGGGGGTCAGCCCCAGCATTTT. Encoded protein: CASSQGTGGQPQHF.

This clone turned up a few times. The V gene is TRBV19, the J gene TRBJ1-4; D is uncertain. The germline V gene has CDR1 LNHDA and CDR2 SQIVND (reference sequence). CDR3 length equals 15 residues. V dropped 3 bases and J dropped 4 bases, with 12 bases sitting between them. As DNA, the CDR3 is TGTGCCAGTAGTATGATGGTGGGGAGTAATGAAAAACTGTTTTTT. As protein: CASSMMVGSNEKLFF.

A note on this clone: The same CDR3 is also encoded by other DNA sequences in this sample. This chain uses TRBV5-1 with TRBJ1-1; 9 bases align to TRBD1. Germline V gene lookup returns CDR1 SGHRS and CDR2 YFSETQ. This CDR3 region has 14 residues. V lost 4 bases to trimming and J lost 3 bases; unmatched junction nucleotides: 4. CDR3 amino acids: CASSPRTGDTEAFF. The CDR3 region has the DNA TGCGCCAGCAGCCCCCGGACAGGGGACACTGAAGCTTTCTTT.

The genes are TRBV7-9 and TRBJ1-2, with TRBD1 identical over 12 bases. V shed 4 bases and J 8 bases; nucleotides not matched to a gene: 11. CDR3 length: 16 residues. Germline CDR1 SEHNR, CDR2 FQNEAQ (reference sequence). The CDR3 spells CASSYPGTGGAGGYTF. CDR3 sequence (DNA): TGTGCCAGCAGCTACCCCGGGACAGGGGGCGCAGGCGGCTACACCTTC.